This T cell receptor (beta chain) was observed in a study of blood T cell repertoires in COVID-19. The method was immunoSEQ multiplex PCR; TCRdb's version includes in-frame clones alone and lacks a portion of them. The table shows roughly 200,000 clones, with 75% to 90% occurring only once. V lost 6 bases to trimming and J lost 3 bases, with 11 bases between them. Germline CDR1 reads LNHDA; CDR2 reads SQIVND (reference sequence). The CDR3 extends over 14 amino acids. The source of this sequence is a human donor with active or convalescent COVID-19. The donor label of this sample is uncertain. V and J are TRBV19 and TRBJ2-2, with D perhaps TRBD1 (5 bases). Material for sequencing was peripheral blood. The CDR3 sequence: CASSRDRDTGELFF. The CDR3 DNA follows: TGTGCCAGTAGCCGAGACAGAGACACCGGGGAGCTGTTTTTT.